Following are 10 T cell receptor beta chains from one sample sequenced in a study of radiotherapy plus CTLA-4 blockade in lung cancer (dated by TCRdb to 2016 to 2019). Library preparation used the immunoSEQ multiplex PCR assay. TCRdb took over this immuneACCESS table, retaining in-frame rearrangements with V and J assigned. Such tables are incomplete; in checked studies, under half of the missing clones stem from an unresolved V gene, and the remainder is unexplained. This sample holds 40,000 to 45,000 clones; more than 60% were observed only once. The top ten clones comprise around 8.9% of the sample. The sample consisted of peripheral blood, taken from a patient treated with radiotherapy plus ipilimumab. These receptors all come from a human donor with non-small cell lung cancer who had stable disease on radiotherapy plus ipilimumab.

The CDR3 bases are TGTGCCAGCAGTGTACCGGGACAGGGGGGCTACACCTTC. Translating it yields CASSVPGQGGYTF. The chain has TRBV6-6 and TRBJ1-2, with 10 bases identical to TRBD1. The germline CDR1 and CDR2 sequences are MNHNY and SVGAGI (reference sequence). The trim removed 5 bases at V and 8 bases at J, leaving 5 bases unmatched. The CDR3 loop spans 13 amino acids.

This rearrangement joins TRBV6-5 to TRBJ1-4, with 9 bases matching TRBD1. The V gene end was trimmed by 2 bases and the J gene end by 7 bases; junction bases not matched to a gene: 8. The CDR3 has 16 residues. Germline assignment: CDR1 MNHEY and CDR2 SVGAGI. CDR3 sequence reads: CASSYTPRDRAEKLFF. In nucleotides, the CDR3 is TGTGCCAGCAGTTACACCCCGCGGGACAGGGCTGAAAAACTGTTTTTT.

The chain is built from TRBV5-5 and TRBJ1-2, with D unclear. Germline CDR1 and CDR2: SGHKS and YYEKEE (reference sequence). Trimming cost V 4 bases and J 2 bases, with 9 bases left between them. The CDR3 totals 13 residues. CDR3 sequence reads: CASSEDLNYGYTF. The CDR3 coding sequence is TGTGCCAGCAGCGAGGATCTCAACTATGGCTACACCTTC.

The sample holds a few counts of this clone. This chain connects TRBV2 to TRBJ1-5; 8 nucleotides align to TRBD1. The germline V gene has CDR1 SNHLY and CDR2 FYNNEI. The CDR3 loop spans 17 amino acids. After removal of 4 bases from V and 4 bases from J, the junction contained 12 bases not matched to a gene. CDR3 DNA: TGTGCCAGCAGTGGACGCAAGACAGGGGTGGGTAATCAGCCCCAGCATTTT. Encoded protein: CASSGRKTGVGNQPQHF. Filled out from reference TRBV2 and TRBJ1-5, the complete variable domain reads EPEVTQTPSHQVTQMGQEVILRCVPISNHLYFYWYRQILGQKVEFLVSFYNNEISEKSEIFDDQFSVERPDGSNFTLKIRSTKLEDSAMYFCASSGRKTGVGNQPQHFGDGTRLSIL.

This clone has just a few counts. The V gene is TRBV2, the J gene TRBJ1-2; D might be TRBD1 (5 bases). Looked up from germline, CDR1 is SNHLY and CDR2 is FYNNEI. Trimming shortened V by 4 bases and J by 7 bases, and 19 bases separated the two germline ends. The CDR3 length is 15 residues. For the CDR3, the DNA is TGTGCCAGCAGTGGAAGGGACTCTAGGAAAGGTGGCTACACCTTC. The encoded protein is CASSGRDSRKGGYTF.

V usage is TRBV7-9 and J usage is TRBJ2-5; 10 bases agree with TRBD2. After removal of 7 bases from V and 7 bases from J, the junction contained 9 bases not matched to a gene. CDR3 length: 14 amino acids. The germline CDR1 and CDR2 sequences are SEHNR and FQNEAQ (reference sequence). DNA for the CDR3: TGTGCCAGCACCTCTACCTCTAGCGGGGGGACCCAGTACTTC. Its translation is CASTSTSSGGTQYF.

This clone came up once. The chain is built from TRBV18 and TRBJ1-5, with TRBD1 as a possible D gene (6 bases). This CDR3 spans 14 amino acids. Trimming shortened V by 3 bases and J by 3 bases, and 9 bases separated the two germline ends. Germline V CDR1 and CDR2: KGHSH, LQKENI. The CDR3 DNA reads TGTGCCAGCTCACCCTACAGGGACAATCAGCCCCAGCATTTT. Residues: CASSPYRDNQPQHF.

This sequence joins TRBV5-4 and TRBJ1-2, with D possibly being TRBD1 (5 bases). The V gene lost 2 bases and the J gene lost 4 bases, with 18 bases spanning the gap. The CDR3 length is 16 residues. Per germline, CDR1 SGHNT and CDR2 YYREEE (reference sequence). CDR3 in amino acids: CASSFYSADKGYGYTF. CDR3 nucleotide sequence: TGTGCCAGCAGCTTCTATTCGGCGGACAAGGGCTATGGCTACACCTTC. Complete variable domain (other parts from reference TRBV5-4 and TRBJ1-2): ETGVTQSPTHLIKTRGQQVTLRCSSQSGHNTVSWYQQALGQGPQFIFQYYREEENGRGNFPPRFSGLQFPNYSSELNVNALELDDSALYLCASSFYSADKGYGYTFGSGTRLTVV.

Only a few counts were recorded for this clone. The CDR3 nucleotides read TGCAGCGTTAGGGACAGGGGGAGAGGGGAGCAGTACTTC. This gives the protein CSVRDRGRGEQYF. This chain joins TRBV29-1 and TRBJ2-7; 11 bases agree with TRBD1. The CDR3 extends over 13 amino acids. The germline V gene encodes CDR1 SQVTM and CDR2 ANQGSEA. V gave up 5 bases and J gave up 7 bases; unmatched junction bases: 7.

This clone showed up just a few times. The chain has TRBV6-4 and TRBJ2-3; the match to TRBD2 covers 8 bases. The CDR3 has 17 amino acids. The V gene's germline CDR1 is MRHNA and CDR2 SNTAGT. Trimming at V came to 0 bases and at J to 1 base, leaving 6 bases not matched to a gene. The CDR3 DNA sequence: TGTGCCAGCAGTGACTCTCCACCGGGGGGGCGCACAGATACGCAGTATTTT. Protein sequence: CASSDSPPGGRTDTQYF.